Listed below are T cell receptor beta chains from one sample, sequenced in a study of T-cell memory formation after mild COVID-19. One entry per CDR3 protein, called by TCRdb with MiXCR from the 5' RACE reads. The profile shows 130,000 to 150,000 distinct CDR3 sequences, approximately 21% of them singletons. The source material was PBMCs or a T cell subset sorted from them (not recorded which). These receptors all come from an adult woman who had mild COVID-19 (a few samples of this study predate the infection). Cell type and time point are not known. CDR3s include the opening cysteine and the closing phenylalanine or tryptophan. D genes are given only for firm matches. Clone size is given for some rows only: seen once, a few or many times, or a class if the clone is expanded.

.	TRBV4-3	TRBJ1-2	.	TGCGCCAGCAGCCAAGGGGGAAACGGAGCTAACTATGGCTACACCTTC	CASSQGGNGANYGYTF
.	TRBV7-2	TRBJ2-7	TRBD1	TGTGCCAGCAGCTTAGTAGGACAGGGGGTCCACGAGCAGTACTTC	CASSLVGQGVHEQYF
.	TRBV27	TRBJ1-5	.	TGTGCCAGCAGTCCCAAGGCTATTAGCAATCAGCCCCAGCATTTT	CASSPKAISNQPQHF
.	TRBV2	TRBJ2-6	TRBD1	TGTGCCAGCAGTGAAGCCGGGACAGGGGGCTATGGGGCCAACGTCCTGACTTTC	CASSEAGTGGYGANVLTF
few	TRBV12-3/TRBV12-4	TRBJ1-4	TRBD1	TGTGCCAGCAGTCAAAGGAACAGGGGCGAAAAACTGTTTTTT	CASSQRNRGEKLFF
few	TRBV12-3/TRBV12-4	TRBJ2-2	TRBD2	TGTGCCAGCATCCTTAGCGGGGCCCGCGGCGGGGAGCTGTTTTTT	CASILSGARGGELFF
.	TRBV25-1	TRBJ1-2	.	TGTGCCAGCAGTGAATGGGTTACGTCTGGCTACACCTTC	CASSEWVTSGYTF
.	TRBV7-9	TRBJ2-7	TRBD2	TGTGCCAGCAGCTCCCCCTGGACTAGCGGGAGCCACGAGCAGTACTTC	CASSSPWTSGSHEQYF
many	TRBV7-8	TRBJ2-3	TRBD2	TGTGCCAGCAGCTTAGGGTCCCTAGCGGGCGCAGATACGCAGTATTTT	CASSLGSLAGADTQYF
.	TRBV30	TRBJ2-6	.	TGTGCCTGGAGTAGGTTCTCTGGGGCCAACGTCCTGACTTTC	CAWSRFSGANVLTF
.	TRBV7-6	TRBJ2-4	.	TGTGCCAGCAGCTTAGCTGGAAAGGCAAACATTCAGTACTTC	CASSLAGKANIQYF
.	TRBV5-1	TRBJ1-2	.	TGCGCCAGCAGCGCCCGGGACACTCCGGCATATGGCTACACCTTC	CASSARDTPAYGYTF
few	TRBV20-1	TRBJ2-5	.	TGCAGTGCTAGACCCACGGGGGAGACCCAGTACTTC	CSARPTGETQYF
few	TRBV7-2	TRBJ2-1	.	TGTGCCAGCAGCTTAGAGCCGGGGGCGGCCAATGAGCAGTTCTTC	CASSLEPGAANEQFF
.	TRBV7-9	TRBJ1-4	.	TGTGCCAGCAGCTTGGCGGGGGCAACTAATGAAAAACTGTTTTTT	CASSLAGATNEKLFF
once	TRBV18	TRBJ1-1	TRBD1	TGTGCCAGCTCGCCGGACAGGACGAACACTGAAGCTTTCTTT	CASSPDRTNTEAFF
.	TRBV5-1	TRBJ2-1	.	TGCGCCAGCACCCCGGGAGGGGGCGGCGAGCAGTTCTTC	CASTPGGGGEQFF
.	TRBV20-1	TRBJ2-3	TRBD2	TGCAGTGCTAGACTGAGACTAGCGAGATTAGCGACAGATACGCAGTATTTT	CSARLRLARLATDTQYF
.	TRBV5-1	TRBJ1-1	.	TGCGCCAGCAGCTTCGGGTCAACGAACACTGAAGCTTTATTT	CASSFGSTNTEALF
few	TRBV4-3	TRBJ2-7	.	TGCGCCAGCAGCCAAGCTGTCAGGGACACCTACGAGCAGTACTTC	CASSQAVRDTYEQYF